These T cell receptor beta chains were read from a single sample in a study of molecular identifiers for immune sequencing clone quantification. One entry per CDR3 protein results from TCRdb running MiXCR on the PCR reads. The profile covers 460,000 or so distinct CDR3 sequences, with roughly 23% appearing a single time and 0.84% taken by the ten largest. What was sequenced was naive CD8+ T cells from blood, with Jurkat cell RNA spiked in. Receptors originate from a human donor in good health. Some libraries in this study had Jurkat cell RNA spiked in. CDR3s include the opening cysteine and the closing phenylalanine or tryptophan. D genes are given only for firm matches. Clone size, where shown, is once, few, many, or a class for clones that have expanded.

CDR3 DNA: TGTGCCAGCAGCCCTGAATTGGGCAATCAGCCCCAGCATTTT
CDR3 protein: CASSPELGNQPQHF
clone size: .
CDR3 length: 14
J gene: TRBJ1-5
D gene: .
V gene: TRBV4-2

CDR3 DNA: TGCGCCAGCAGACCATACTCCTCCGGGACGGCGAATTCACCCCTCCACTTT
CDR3 protein: CASRPYSSGTANSPLHF
clone size: .
CDR3 length: 17
J gene: TRBJ1-6
D gene: .
V gene: TRBV23-1

CDR3 DNA: TGTGCCAGCAGCTTCAAGGTACAGCGGGGAGGCGAGCAGTACTTC
CDR3 protein: CASSFKVQRGGEQYF
clone size: .
CDR3 length: 15
J gene: TRBJ2-7
D gene: TRBD2
V gene: TRBV3-1

CDR3 DNA: TGTGCCAGCACCCTCAGAGGCGCTCAAGGACTAGCGGGAGCGGGCGAGCAGTACTTC
CDR3 protein: CASTLRGAQGLAGAGEQYF
clone size: .
CDR3 length: 19
J gene: TRBJ2-7
D gene: TRBD2
V gene: TRBV11-2

CDR3 DNA: TGCGCCAGCAGCCATATTAGCTCCTACGAGCAGTACTTC
CDR3 protein: CASSHISSYEQYF
clone size: few
CDR3 length: 13
J gene: TRBJ2-7
D gene: .
V gene: TRBV5-1

CDR3 DNA: TGTGCCAGCAGCCCTCCCCTAGGGACAGTTGAAGCTTTCTTT
CDR3 protein: CASSPPLGTVEAFF
clone size: many
CDR3 length: 14
J gene: TRBJ1-1
D gene: TRBD1
V gene: TRBV12-3/TRBV12-4

CDR3 DNA: TGTGCCAGCAGCTTAGAGGGCGGAGACTATGAGACCCAGTACTTC
CDR3 protein: CASSLEGGDYETQYF
clone size: few
CDR3 length: 15
J gene: TRBJ2-5
D gene: .
V gene: TRBV7-6

CDR3 DNA: TGTGCCGCAGGGGGAGCGTTGAGTTACGAGCAGTACTTC
CDR3 protein: CAAGGALSYEQYF
clone size: few
CDR3 length: 13
J gene: TRBJ2-7
D gene: TRBD1
V gene: TRBV19

CDR3 DNA: TGTGCCAGCAGCGACCAGAACGCAGAAAAACTGTTTTTT
CDR3 protein: CASSDQNAEKLFF
clone size: few
CDR3 length: 13
J gene: TRBJ1-4
D gene: .
V gene: TRBV7-9

CDR3 DNA: TGTGCCATCAGTTTTTCACCCGTCGACGAGCAGTACTTC
CDR3 protein: CAISFSPVDEQYF
clone size: many
CDR3 length: 13
J gene: TRBJ2-7
D gene: .
V gene: TRBV10-3

CDR3 DNA: TGTGCCAGCAGCCCAGAACCAAGTGACCCTTTTCACCTTAATGAAAAACTGTTTTTT
CDR3 protein: CASSPEPSDPFHLNEKLFF
clone size: many
CDR3 length: 19
J gene: TRBJ1-4
D gene: .
V gene: TRBV14

CDR3 DNA: TGTGCCAGCAGCCAAGAGGCGGGGTACTACGAGCAGTACTTC
CDR3 protein: CASSQEAGYYEQYF
clone size: many
CDR3 length: 14
J gene: TRBJ2-7
D gene: .
V gene: TRBV3-1

CDR3 DNA: TGTGCCAGCAGTGACCATAGCGGGAGTTCATCCTACGAGCAGTACTTC
CDR3 protein: CASSDHSGSSSYEQYF
clone size: many
CDR3 length: 16
J gene: TRBJ2-7
D gene: TRBD2
V gene: TRBV25-1

CDR3 DNA: TGCGCCAGCAGCCGAGACACCTGGGAGGGACCGAACACTGAAGCTTTCTTT
CDR3 protein: CASSRDTWEGPNTEAFF
clone size: few
CDR3 length: 17
J gene: TRBJ1-1
D gene: .
V gene: TRBV4-1

CDR3 DNA: TGTGCCAGCAGTTCAGGGTCTACCGGGTCACCCCTCCACTTT
CDR3 protein: CASSSGSTGSPLHF
clone size: few
CDR3 length: 14
J gene: TRBJ1-6
D gene: .
V gene: TRBV6-2/TRBV6-3

CDR3 DNA: TGCAGCGTGGGCAGGGATAGCAATCAGCCCCAGCATTTT
CDR3 protein: CSVGRDSNQPQHF
clone size: many
CDR3 length: 13
J gene: TRBJ1-5
D gene: .
V gene: TRBV29-1

CDR3 DNA: TGTGCCAGCAGCTCCGTCCCGGGACAGGGAATGAACACTGAAGCTTTCTTT
CDR3 protein: CASSSVPGQGMNTEAFF
clone size: .
CDR3 length: 17
J gene: TRBJ1-1
D gene: TRBD1
V gene: TRBV7-9

CDR3 DNA: TGCGCCAGCAGCCCCCAGCGGGGGCCACCCTACGAGCAGTACTTC
CDR3 protein: CASSPQRGPPYEQYF
clone size: few
CDR3 length: 15
J gene: TRBJ2-7
D gene: TRBD2
V gene: TRBV4-3

CDR3 DNA: TGCGCCAGCAGCCAAGTAACCCCCGGAACCTCCTATGGCTACACCTTC
CDR3 protein: CASSQVTPGTSYGYTF
clone size: .
CDR3 length: 16
J gene: TRBJ1-2
D gene: .
V gene: TRBV4-1

CDR3 DNA: TGCGCCAGCAGCCCGGCGCCGATGGCAGAGACCCAGTACTTC
CDR3 protein: CASSPAPMAETQYF
clone size: many
CDR3 length: 14
J gene: TRBJ2-5
D gene: .
V gene: TRBV4-1

CDR3 DNA: TGTGCCAGCAGTCCCTCTGGACAGGGCCTCGGCACTGAAGCTTTCTTT
CDR3 protein: CASSPSGQGLGTEAFF
clone size: many
CDR3 length: 16
J gene: TRBJ1-1
D gene: TRBD1
V gene: TRBV6-5

CDR3 DNA: TGTGCCAGCAGTCTACCCCGCGAAAAACTGTTTTTT
CDR3 protein: CASSLPREKLFF
clone size: many
CDR3 length: 12
J gene: TRBJ1-4
D gene: .
V gene: TRBV27

CDR3 DNA: TGCAGTGCTAGAGATCCTACAGATATTACCCCCTATGGCTACACCTTC
CDR3 protein: CSARDPTDITPYGYTF
clone size: few
CDR3 length: 16
J gene: TRBJ1-2
D gene: .
V gene: TRBV20-1

CDR3 DNA: TGTGCCAGTCACGGCGGAGGGGGCATCGACGAGCAGTACTTC
CDR3 protein: CASHGGGGIDEQYF
clone size: few
CDR3 length: 14
J gene: TRBJ2-7
D gene: .
V gene: TRBV6-5

CDR3 DNA: TGTGCCAGCAGTGCGGGACAGGGCAATGGCTACACCTTC
CDR3 protein: CASSAGQGNGYTF
clone size: few
CDR3 length: 13
J gene: TRBJ1-2
D gene: TRBD1
V gene: TRBV2

CDR3 DNA: TGTGCCAGCAGCTTAGGTCCGACTTCGAACACCGGGGAGCTGTTTTTT
CDR3 protein: CASSLGPTSNTGELFF
clone size: many
CDR3 length: 16
J gene: TRBJ2-2
D gene: .
V gene: TRBV7-9

CDR3 DNA: TGTGCCACAGCGGTCGGGGGATACAATGAGCAGTTCTTC
CDR3 protein: CATAVGGYNEQFF
clone size: .
CDR3 length: 13
J gene: TRBJ2-1
D gene: .
V gene: TRBV28

CDR3 DNA: TGTGCCAGTAGCCTTGGGACAGTTTCCGGGGAGCTGTTTTTT
CDR3 protein: CASSLGTVSGELFF
clone size: .
CDR3 length: 14
J gene: TRBJ2-2
D gene: TRBD1
V gene: TRBV19

CDR3 DNA: TGTGCCAGCAGTTTGAATGATCCGAACACTGAAGCTTTCTTT
CDR3 protein: CASSLNDPNTEAFF
clone size: many
CDR3 length: 14
J gene: TRBJ1-1
D gene: .
V gene: TRBV6-5

CDR3 DNA: TGTGCCAGCAGTCTTCAGGGTGGAGAAGAGACCCAGTACTTC
CDR3 protein: CASSLQGGEETQYF
clone size: .
CDR3 length: 14
J gene: TRBJ2-5
D gene: .
V gene: TRBV25-1

CDR3 DNA: TGTGCCAGCAGTCCCTTCAGCGGATTAAATGAAAAACTGTTTTTT
CDR3 protein: CASSPFSGLNEKLFF
clone size: few
CDR3 length: 15
J gene: TRBJ1-4
D gene: .
V gene: TRBV6-2/TRBV6-3

CDR3 DNA: TGTGCCACGGACGAGGAGATGACAGATACGCAGTATTTT
CDR3 protein: CATDEEMTDTQYF
clone size: many
CDR3 length: 13
J gene: TRBJ2-3
D gene: .
V gene: TRBV7-9

CDR3 DNA: TGTGCCAGCAGTGGAAGCCGGGACAGGGGTTCAGATACGCAGTATTTT
CDR3 protein: CASSGSRDRGSDTQYF
clone size: many
CDR3 length: 16
J gene: TRBJ2-3
D gene: TRBD1
V gene: TRBV28

CDR3 DNA: TGCAGCGTTGAAAGGGGTAGTCTTGAAGCTTTCTTT
CDR3 protein: CSVERGSLEAFF
clone size: many
CDR3 length: 12
J gene: TRBJ1-1
D gene: .
V gene: TRBV29-1

CDR3 DNA: TGTGCCAGCAGCCCGCCTCTCCCAGGGAGCGGGGGGAACACCGGGGAGCTGTTTTTT
CDR3 protein: CASSPPLPGSGGNTGELFF
clone size: few
CDR3 length: 19
J gene: TRBJ2-2
D gene: TRBD2
V gene: TRBV12-3/TRBV12-4